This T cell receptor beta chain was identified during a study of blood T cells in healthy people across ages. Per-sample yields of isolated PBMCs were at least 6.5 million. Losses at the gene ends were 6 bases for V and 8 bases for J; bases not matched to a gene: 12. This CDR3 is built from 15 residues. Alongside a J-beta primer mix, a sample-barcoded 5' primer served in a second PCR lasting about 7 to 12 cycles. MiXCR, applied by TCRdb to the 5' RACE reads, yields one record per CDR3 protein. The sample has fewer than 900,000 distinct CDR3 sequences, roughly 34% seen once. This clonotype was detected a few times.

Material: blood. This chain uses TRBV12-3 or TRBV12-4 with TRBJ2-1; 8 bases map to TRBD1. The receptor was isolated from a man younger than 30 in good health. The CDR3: CASRARTGRAHEQFF. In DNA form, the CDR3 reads TGTGCCAGCAGAGCGCGGACAGGGCGGGCCCATGAGCAGTTCTTC.